The 3 T cell receptor beta chains listed next were all sequenced from one sample in a study of blood T cell repertoires in COVID-19. Method: immunoSEQ multiplex PCR; TCRdb's copy keeps in-frame clones and lacks some. The repertoire consists of some 150,000 clones, with 80% to 90% occurring once and the leading ten covering around 8%. The source material was peripheral blood. The source is a woman aged 60-70 years with COVID-19, enrolled during active disease.

The V and J genes are TRBV4-1 and TRBJ1-1; 8 nucleotides agree with TRBD1. Germline CDR1 is MGHRA and CDR2 is YSYEKL. The CDR3 length is 17 residues. With V trimmed by 4 bases and J by 0 bases, 10 bases remained unmatched. The CDR3 DNA reads TGCGCCAGCAGCCTGAGAGGGACAGGAGCTTTGAACACTGAAGCTTTCTTT. This codes for CASSLRGTGALNTEAFF.

This rearrangement joins TRBV19 to TRBJ1-1; 10 bases agree with TRBD1. The CDR3 extends over 16 amino acids. V shed 4 bases, J shed 4 bases, and the junction held 9 bases outside the gene matches. From germline, CDR1 is LNHDA and CDR2 SQIVND (reference sequence). CDR3 sequence reads: CASSTLRQGAFTEAFF. CDR3 sequence (DNA): TGTGCCAGTAGTACGCTTCGACAGGGGGCGTTCACTGAAGCTTTCTTT.

This chain uses TRBV7-6 with TRBJ1-5; unclear D gene. CDR3 length equals 15 residues. Trimming removed 2 bases from V and 0 bases from J, with 8 bases in between. CDR1 and CDR2 from the germline V gene are SGHVS and FNYEAQ. The CDR3 loop is CASSLNEGSNQPQHF. Here the CDR3 DNA reads TGTGCCAGCAGCTTAAACGAGGGTAGCAATCAGCCCCAGCATTTT.